This T cell receptor beta chain was recovered during a study of T cells in Graves' hyperthyroidism and ophthalmopathy. Ophthalmopathy in the patients scored at least 3 on Clinical Activity Score and at least 4 on NOSPECS grade, lasting under 3 months. Researchers barred patients who had uncontrolled infection, other autoimmune disease, pregnancy or lactation. TCR beta CDR3 regions were amplified from RNA transcripts. The primer set for the first-round RT-PCR of the TCR CDR3 was HTBI. In TCRdb, the multiplex PCR reads were re-called with MiXCR into one record per CDR3 protein. Among around 600,000 distinct CDR3 sequences listed, 12% to 15% were seen once. After removal of 0 bases from V and 6 bases from J, the junction contained 8 bases not matched to a gene. The CDR3 has 15 amino acids. Per the germline V gene, CDR1 is SQVTM and CDR2 is ANQGSEA. This clonotype was seen repeatedly, ten times or more.

The specimen sequenced was blood. The receptor was isolated from a woman aged 18 to 35 with Graves' ophthalmopathy. The genes are TRBV29-1 and TRBJ2-1, with 7 positions matching TRBD2. CDR3 amino acids: CSVEEGAGTFNEQFF. Written as DNA, the CDR3 is TGCAGCGTTGAAGAGGGAGCGGGAACATTCAATGAGCAGTTCTTC.